The 22 T cell receptor beta chains reported below all come from one sample, sequenced in a study of T cell clones after liver transplantation. Produced via immunoSEQ multiplex PCR; TCRdb's table is partial and in-frame only. Of some 15,000 clones in the sample, nearly 95% were seen once. The sequenced sample was CD8+ T cells from blood, obtained before liver transplant. The origin of the receptors is a human donor who received a liver transplant.

The DNA for the CDR3 is TGTGCCAGCAGCTTAACGCAGGCGAGCGGGGGCACAGATACGCAGTATTTT. Its translation: CASSLTQASGGTDTQYF. The V gene is TRBV7-3, the J gene TRBJ2-3, with TRBD2 matching over 7 bases. There are 17 residues in the CDR3. The V gene end was trimmed by 0 bases and the J gene end by 1 base; junction bases not matched to a gene: 7. Germline V gene lookup returns CDR1 SGHTA and CDR2 FQGTGA.

The chain uses TRBV10-2 and TRBJ2-7; D unclear. This CDR3 spans 10 amino acids. The V end lost 7 bases, the J end lost 4 bases, and 5 bases lay between the germline ends. From germline, CDR1 is WSHSY and CDR2 SAAADI. The CDR3 loop is CASKDYEQYF. The CDR3 bases are TGCGCCAGCAAGGATTACGAGCAGTACTTC.

In nucleotides, the CDR3 is TGTGCCAGCAGTCCGGGACAGGGGAAGACCCAGTACTTC. Its translation is CASSPGQGKTQYF. V and J are TRBV27 and TRBJ2-5, with 10 nucleotides matching TRBD1. CDR3 length equals 13 residues. J gave up 6 bases and V 5 bases, and 3 bases lay outside the gene matches. CDR1 MNHEY and CDR2 SMNVEV come from the germline V gene (reference sequence).

The CDR3 here is CASSLSGGRDEQYF. CDR3 bases: TGTGCCAGCAGTCTGTCAGGGGGCCGCGACGAGCAGTACTTC. The J gene is TRBJ2-7, the V gene TRBV28; 8 bases fit TRBD1. CDR1 and CDR2 (germline): MDHEN, SYDVKM. The CDR3 is 14 residues long. V shed 5 bases, J shed 5 bases, and the junction held 8 bases outside the gene matches.

This sequence joins TRBV28 and TRBJ2-3; 15 bases map to TRBD2. The CDR3 is 15 amino acids. Germline trimming cut 6 bases from V and 5 bases from J; bases unmatched to any gene: 3. Germline V gives CDR1 MDHEN, CDR2 SYDVKM. The chain's CDR3 is CASRRTSGRVDTQYF. CDR3 sequence (DNA): TGTGCCAGCAGGAGGACTAGCGGGAGGGTAGATACGCAGTATTTT.

V and J are TRBV30 and TRBJ2-1; D tentatively fits TRBD1 or TRBD2 (5 bases each). Germline loops: CDR1 GTSNPN, CDR2 SVGIG (reference sequence). Trimming shortened V by 0 bases and J by 10 bases, and 10 bases separated the two germline ends. CDR3 length equals 12 residues. In DNA form, the CDR3 reads TGTGCCTGGAGTGTAAGCTGGGGGGAGCAGTTCTTC. Translation gives CAWSVSWGEQFF.

Concerning this clone: Compared with germline, one end of the junction differs, possibly owing to a read error. The J gene is TRBJ1-5, the V gene TRBV4-2; no definite D call. The CDR3 sequence is 13 residues long. CDR1 LGHNA and CDR2 YNFKEQ come from the germline V gene. This chain's CDR3 is CASSQDIYHPQHF. The CDR3 DNA follows: TGTGCCAGCAGCCAAGACATCTATCACCCCCAGCATTTT.

This chain uses TRBV9 with TRBJ2-7; TRBD2 matches 8 bases. The germline CDR1 and CDR2 sequences are SGDLS and YYNGEE. This CDR3 region has 15 residues. With V trimmed by 0 bases and J by 4 bases, 6 bases remained unmatched. CDR3 loop: CASSVDSGMGYEQYF. CDR3 bases: TGTGCCAGCAGCGTAGATAGCGGGATGGGGTACGAGCAGTACTTC.

The chain combines TRBV5-6 with TRBJ2-5; possibly TRBD2 for D (7 bases). This CDR3 has 16 residues. Trimming pared 3 bases from V and 5 bases from J, leaving 20 bases between. Germline values: CDR1 SGHDT, CDR2 YYEEEE. The CDR3: CASSSTGGGGTETQYF. The CDR3 region has the DNA TGTGCCAGCAGCTCCACCGGGGGCGGGGGAACGGAGACCCAGTACTTC. The full variable domain, in which reference TRBV5-6 and TRBJ2-5 provide the parts outside the CDR3, is DAGVTQSPTHLIKTRGQQVTLRCSPKSGHDTVSWYQQALGQGPQFIFQYYEEEERQRGNFPDRFSGHQFPNYSSELNVNALLLGDSALYLCASSSTGGGGTETQYFGPGTRLLVL.

The chain is built from TRBV5-1 and TRBJ1-2; possibly TRBD1 for D (6 bases). The V end was cut by 3 bases, the J end by 8 bases, with 14 bases between. This CDR3 has 13 amino acids. Germline loops: CDR1 SGHRS, CDR2 YFSETQ. This CDR3 is CASSYDRPWGYTF. DNA for the CDR3: TGCGCCAGCAGCTATGACAGGCCATGGGGCTACACCTTC.

The rearrangement joins TRBV7-2 to TRBJ2-1; D is possibly TRBD2 (6 bases). Germline V gene sequence: CDR1 SGHTA, CDR2 FQGNSA. Trimming took off 4 bases at V and 7 bases at J, with 8 bases between the two ends. The CDR3 loop spans 12 amino acids. In nucleotides, the CDR3 is TGTGCCAGCAGCTGGGGGGATAATGAGCAGTTCTTC. It is translated as CASSWGDNEQFF.

V usage is TRBV4-2 and J usage is TRBJ2-7; D is possibly TRBD2 (6 bases). V lost 2 bases and J 4 bases, leaving 15 bases between the germline ends. The CDR3 is made up of 15 amino acids. Germline CDR1 LGHNA, CDR2 YNFKEQ. The CDR3 DNA reads as TGTGCCAGCAGCCAACAACTCGGGGGAGATTACGAGCAGTACTTC. Residues: CASSQQLGGDYEQYF.

DNA of the CDR3: TGTGCCAGTAGTATGGAACAGGGGATTGAGCCCCAGCATTTT. Its translation: CASSMEQGIEPQHF. The V gene is TRBV19, the J gene TRBJ1-5; 7 positions agree with TRBD1. This CDR3 region has 14 residues. Trimming removed 3 bases from V and 8 bases from J; junction bases left unmatched: 7. Per germline, CDR1 LNHDA and CDR2 SQIVND (reference sequence). The full variable domain, its missing parts supplied by reference TRBV19 and TRBJ1-5, is DGGITQSPKYLFRKEGQNVTLSCEQNLNHDAMYWYRQDPGQGLRLIYYSQIVNDFQKGDIAEGYSVSREKKESFPLTVTSAQKNPTAFYLCASSMEQGIEPQHFGDGTRLSIL.

This chain links TRBV30 with TRBJ1-2; no firm D call. V shed 1 base and J shed 2 bases, with 2 bases lying between them. The CDR3 is 11 amino acids. Looked up from germline, CDR1 is GTSNPN and CDR2 is SVGIG (reference sequence). The CDR3 region is CAWSANYGYTF. CDR3 in DNA: TGTGCCTGGAGTGCGAACTATGGCTACACCTTC.

This clone was counted once. The rearrangement links TRBV4-3 to TRBJ2-1, with 12 bases lining up with TRBD2. This CDR3 is 19 amino acids long. Germline V gene data show CDR1 as LGHNA and CDR2 as YSLEER. Trimming took 1 base from V and 1 from J; bases not matched to a gene: 8. In DNA form, the CDR3 reads TGCGCCAGCAGCCAAGGCGGACTAGCGGGATTATCGTCCTACAATGAGCAGTTCTTC. Translation: CASSQGGLAGLSSYNEQFF.

The V and J genes are TRBV19 and TRBJ2-1; possible D gene TRBD2, 7 bases. The CDR3 is made up of 15 amino acids. CDR1 is LNHDA, CDR2 SQIVND, per germline (reference sequence). V lost 8 bases and J 1 base, leaving 15 bases between the germline ends. In nucleotides, the CDR3 is TGTGCCAGTGGGGGGCTAGCGGATTCCTACAATGAGCAGTTCTTC. As protein: CASGGLADSYNEQFF.

This rearrangement joins TRBV5-5 to TRBJ2-3; 7 nucleotides line up with TRBD1. The V gene's germline CDR1 is SGHKS and CDR2 YYEKEE (reference sequence). The CDR3 totals 16 residues. The trim removed 4 bases at V and 1 base at J, leaving 9 bases unmatched. CDR3 coding DNA: TGTGCCAGCAGCAAAACGACAGGGTTCGGCACAGATACGCAGTATTTT. Its protein product is CASSKTTGFGTDTQYF.

V usage is TRBV4-2 and J usage is TRBJ2-2, with unresolved D. The CDR3 loop spans 14 amino acids. The V and J ends lost 0 bases and 5 bases respectively, with 7 bases between them. Germline loops: CDR1 LGHNA, CDR2 YNFKEQ. In DNA form, the CDR3 reads TGTGCCAGCAGCCAAGATCTCGGGACCGGGGAGCTGTTTTTT. Protein: CASSQDLGTGELFF.

The chain carries TRBV29-1 and TRBJ1-1, with TRBD1 matching over 7 bases. J gave up 1 base and V 6 bases, and 5 bases lay outside the gene matches. This CDR3 has 13 residues. Germline lookup yields CDR1 SQVTM and CDR2 ANQGSEA. The CDR3 sequence: CSVGAGGNTEAFF. CDR3 sequence (DNA): TGCAGCGTGGGGGCAGGGGGGAACACTGAAGCTTTCTTT.

The chain uses TRBV27 and TRBJ2-1; D is perhaps TRBD2 (6 bases). The ends were cut back, 8 bases at V and 7 bases at J, with 12 bases in the middle. This CDR3 spans 12 amino acids. Germline values: CDR1 MNHEY, CDR2 SMNVEV (reference sequence). This CDR3 reads CASGDFQNEQFF. CDR3 in DNA: TGTGCCAGCGGGGACTTCCAGAATGAGCAGTTCTTC.

The rearrangement joins TRBV27 to TRBJ2-3, with a weak D call TRBD2 (5 bases). Germline CDR1 is MNHEY and CDR2 is SMNVEV (reference sequence). Trimming took off 8 bases at V and 4 bases at J, with 13 bases between the two ends. The CDR3 extends over 13 amino acids. CDR3 residues: CASARGRADTQYF. CDR3 nucleotides: TGTGCCAGCGCGAGAGGGCGGGCAGATACGCAGTATTTT.

This clone was recorded only once. This rearrangement joins TRBV12-5 to TRBJ1-1, with D possibly matching TRBD1 (6 bases). The CDR3 loop spans 13 amino acids. V was clipped by 2 bases and J by 6 bases, with 10 bases between them. The germline gives CDR1 LGHNT, CDR2 FRNRAP. CDR3 sequence (DNA): TGTGCTAGTGGTTTGACAGGGTTTCCTGAAGCTTTCTTT. This sequence encodes CASGLTGFPEAFF.